This T cell receptor beta chain was captured in a study of T cells in pancreatic ductal adenocarcinoma. Findings and limits, study-wide: Tumor-versus-blood clonality comparisons may be biased toward lower tumor diversity. No significant tumor-blood clonality difference; means were about 0.11 and 0.072. Blood had more productive templates and roughly 8-fold more unique clonotypes than tumor. The resected pancreatic cancer cohort was biased toward the minority with early-stage disease.

Comments on this clone: As yet, its antigen is unknown.

The CDR3 is 18 amino acids. Trimming at V came to 0 bases and at J to 1 base, leaving 9 bases not matched to a gene. CDR1 is SGHDT, CDR2 YYEEEE, per germline. The data were produced by immunoSEQ multiplex PCR, yet TCRdb's version contains in-frame clones alone and is incomplete. The table shows roughly 100,000 clones, with 90% to 95% occurring only once. The selected patients with pancreatic ductal adenocarcinoma had surgery but no neoadjuvant therapy. The chain uses TRBV5-6 and TRBJ2-1; 8 positions agree with TRBD2. The sample comprised PBMCs. The receptor comes from a human donor with pancreatic ductal adenocarcinoma. This CDR3 is CASSLAGGSGESYNEQFF. CDR3 bases: TGTGCCAGCAGCTTGGCGGGGGGGAGCGGGGAATCCTACAATGAGCAGTTCTTC.